The present T cell receptor beta chain was sequenced within a study of T cell responses to AZD1222 COVID-19 vaccine. Study results and caveats: Following two doses of AZD1222, Spike-specific TCR breadth and depth rose.

Clones were read by immunoSEQ multiplex PCR, and TCRdb kept only the in-frame ones, dropping some. This table has 170,000 or so clones, around 88% appearing once. With regard to this clone: Its antigen is currently unknown.

The source is an adult who received the AZD1222 COVID-19 vaccine. Material: peripheral blood, obtained 28 days after the second AZD1222 dose.

DNA of the CDR3: TGTGCCAGCAGGGTGGGACAGGGCGATGGCTACACCTTC. Amino acids: CASRVGQGDGYTF. This chain uses TRBV6-5 with TRBJ1-2; 9 bases are shared with TRBD1. The CDR3 is made up of 13 amino acids. The ends lost 6 bases at V and 6 bases at J; junction bases unmatched: 5. In germline, CDR1 is MNHEY, CDR2 SVGAGI.